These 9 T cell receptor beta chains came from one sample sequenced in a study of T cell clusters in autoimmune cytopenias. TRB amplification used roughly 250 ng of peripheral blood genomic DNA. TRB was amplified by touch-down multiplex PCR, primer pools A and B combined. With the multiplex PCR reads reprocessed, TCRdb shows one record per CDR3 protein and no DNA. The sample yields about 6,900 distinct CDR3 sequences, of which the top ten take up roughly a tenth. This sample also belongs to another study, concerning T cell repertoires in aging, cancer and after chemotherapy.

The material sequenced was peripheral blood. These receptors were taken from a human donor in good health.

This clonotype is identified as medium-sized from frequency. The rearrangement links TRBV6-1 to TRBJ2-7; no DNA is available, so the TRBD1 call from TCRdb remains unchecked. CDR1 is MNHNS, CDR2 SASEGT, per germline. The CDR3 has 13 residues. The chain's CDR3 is CASSGPGTFEQYF.

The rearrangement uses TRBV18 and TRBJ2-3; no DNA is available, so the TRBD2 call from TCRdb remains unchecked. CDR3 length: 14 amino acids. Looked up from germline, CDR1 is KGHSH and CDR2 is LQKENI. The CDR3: CASSPPSGGDTQYF.

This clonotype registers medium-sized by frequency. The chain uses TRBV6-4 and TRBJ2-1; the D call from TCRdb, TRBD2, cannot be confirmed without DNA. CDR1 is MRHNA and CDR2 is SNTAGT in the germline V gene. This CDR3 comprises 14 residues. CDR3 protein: CASSDSLAGNEQFF.

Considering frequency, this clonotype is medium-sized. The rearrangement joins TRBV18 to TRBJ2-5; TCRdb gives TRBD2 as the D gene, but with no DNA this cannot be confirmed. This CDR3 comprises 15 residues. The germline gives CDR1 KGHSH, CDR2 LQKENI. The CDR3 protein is CASSPALAAQETQYF. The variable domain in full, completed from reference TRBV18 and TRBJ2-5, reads NAGVMQNPRHLVRRRGQEARLRCSPMKGHSHVYWYRQLPEEGLKFMVYLQKENIIDESGMPKERFSAEFPKEGPSILRIQQVVRGDSAAYFCASSPALAAQETQYFGPGTRLLVL.

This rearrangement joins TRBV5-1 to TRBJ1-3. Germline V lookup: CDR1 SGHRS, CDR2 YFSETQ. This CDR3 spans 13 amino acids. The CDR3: CASSSPSGNTIYF.

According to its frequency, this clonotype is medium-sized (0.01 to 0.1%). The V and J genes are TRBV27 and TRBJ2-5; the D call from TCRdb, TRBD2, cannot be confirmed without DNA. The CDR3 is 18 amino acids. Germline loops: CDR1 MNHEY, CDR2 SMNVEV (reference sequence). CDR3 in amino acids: CASSLSPRASGQQETQYF.

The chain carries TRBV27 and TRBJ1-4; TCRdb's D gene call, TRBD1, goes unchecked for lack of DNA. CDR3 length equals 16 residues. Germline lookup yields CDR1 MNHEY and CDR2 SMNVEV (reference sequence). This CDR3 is CASSLLGQGIGEKLFF.

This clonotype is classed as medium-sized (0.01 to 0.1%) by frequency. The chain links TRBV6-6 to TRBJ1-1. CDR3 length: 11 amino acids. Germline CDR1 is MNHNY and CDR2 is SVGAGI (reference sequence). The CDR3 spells CASSYTTEAFF.

The CDR3 region is CASSQGRDRGRNEQYF. V and J are TRBV18 and TRBJ2-7; TCRdb returns TRBD1, unconfirmable since there is no DNA. This CDR3 is built from 16 residues. Germline V lookup: CDR1 KGHSH, CDR2 LQKENI.